This is a list of T cell receptor beta chains from one sample in a study of identical twins. TCRdb processed the 5' RACE reads anew with MiXCR; each CDR3 protein has one entry. The data show hundreds of thousands of distinct CDR3 sequences, with roughly 6.6% seen just once and 1.6% held by the top ten. This same sample was also taken into another study, of yellow fever vaccine responses in identical twins.

The sample was PBMCs. These receptor sequences come from a woman under 30 in good health. Each CDR3 is given with its conserved first and last residue. A D gene is named only where the DNA matches it firmly. Some rows mark clone size as missing; the rest say once, few, many or name a class of expanded clone.

D,V,size,J,DNA,CDR3
-,TRBV12-3/TRBV12-4,many,TRBJ2-6,TGTGCCAGCACCCGGAACTCTGGGGCCAACGTCCTGACTTTC,CASTRNSGANVLTF
-,TRBV7-9,many,TRBJ1-1,TGTGCCAGCAGCGAAACTCAGGGGTCAGAAGCTTTCTTT,CASSETQGSEAFF
-,TRBV29-1,-,TRBJ1-2,TGCAGCGTTCCACAGGCTCCGAGGGACTATGGCTACACCTTC,CSVPQAPRDYGYTF
-,TRBV20-1,few,TRBJ2-5,TGCAGTGCTAGAGATCTAAGCGGTCAAGAGACCCAGTACTTC,CSARDLSGQETQYF
-,TRBV5-1,few,TRBJ1-1,TGCGCCAGCAGCTCAACCGGGTCAGAGAACACTGAAGCTTTCTTT,CASSSTGSENTEAFF
-,TRBV5-5,many,TRBJ1-1,TGTGCCAGCAGCTTGGTTCAGGGGATGAACACTGAAGCTTTCTTT,CASSLVQGMNTEAFF
TRBD2,TRBV3-1,many,TRBJ2-7,TGTGCCAGCAGCCCTAGCGGTACCGTATCCTACGAGCAGTACTTC,CASSPSGTVSYEQYF
-,TRBV15,few,TRBJ2-7,TGTGCCACCAGCAAGGCCTTCTACGAGCAGTACTTC,CATSKAFYEQYF
TRBD2,TRBV12-3/TRBV12-4,many,TRBJ2-3,TGTGCCAGCAGTTTAGAGAGCGGGGGAACAGATACGCAGTATTTT,CASSLESGGTDTQYF
-,TRBV7-2,few,TRBJ2-2,TGTGCCAGCAGCATAGGGTGGGGCTCCCTGACCGGGGAGCTGTTTTTT,CASSIGWGSLTGELFF
TRBD2,TRBV7-9,many,TRBJ2-1,TGTGCCAGCAGCCCGGGGACTACTTACAATGAGCAGTTCTTC,CASSPGTTYNEQFF
TRBD1,TRBV29-1,many,TRBJ1-5,TGCAGCGTCGGACAGGGGGCGGATCAGCCCCAGCATTTT,CSVGQGADQPQHF
TRBD1,TRBV7-3,many,TRBJ2-7,TGTGCCAGCAGCCCAGGGACAGAACCCTACGAGCAGTACTTC,CASSPGTEPYEQYF
TRBD2,TRBV7-9,-,TRBJ2-1,TGTGCCAGCAGCTTAGCACTAGCGGCCAACAATGAGCAGTTCTTC,CASSLALAANNEQFF
TRBD1,TRBV12-3/TRBV12-4,few,TRBJ1-2,TGTGCCAGCAGTTTAGCAGGGGGCGCGCACTATGGCTACACCTTC,CASSLAGGAHYGYTF
TRBD2,TRBV14,many,TRBJ2-5,TGTGCCAGCAGCCTCCATACTAGCGGGATTGAGACCCAGTACTTC,CASSLHTSGIETQYF
-,TRBV24-1,few,TRBJ2-2,TGTGCCACCAGTGGGGGGGCAAACACCGGGGAGCTGTTTTTT,CATSGGANTGELFF
-,TRBV12-3/TRBV12-4,-,TRBJ1-3,TGTGCCAGCAGTTTTGGGGGGGCGGCTGGAAACACCATATATTTT,CASSFGGAAGNTIYF
-,TRBV4-1,many,TRBJ1-3,TGCGCCAGCAGCCTCAGCTTCGTCGCAGCCGGAAACACCATATATTTT,CASSLSFVAAGNTIYF
-,TRBV28,-,TRBJ1-5,TGTGCCAGCAGTGATCTCGACATGGGCAATCAGCCCCAGCATTTT,CASSDLDMGNQPQHF
TRBD1,TRBV27,-,TRBJ2-4,TGTGCCAGCAGTCCTCCCCCGGGGACAGGGGGTCTTCAGTACTTC,CASSPPPGTGGLQYF
TRBD1,TRBV4-1,many,TRBJ2-4,TGCGCCAGCAGCCAAGAGTCTCTGGACAGGGGCAAAAACATTCAGTACTTC,CASSQESLDRGKNIQYF
-,TRBV15,-,TRBJ2-7,TGTGCCACCAGCAGAGAGGAGACTTTGAGCTCCTACGAGCAGTACTTC,CATSREETLSSYEQYF
-,TRBV15,many,TRBJ2-3,TGTGCCACCAGCAGCAGAAAGACTAGCACAGATACGCAGTATTTT,CATSSRKTSTDTQYF
TRBD2,TRBV25-1,-,TRBJ2-3,TGTGCCAGCAGACTAGCGGGACCAACCACAGATACGCAGTATTTT,CASRLAGPTTDTQYF
TRBD1,TRBV27,few,TRBJ2-3,TGTGCCAGCAGTTTATACGGGACAGGGGGCGAGTATACGCAGTATTTT,CASSLYGTGGEYTQYF
-,TRBV12-3/TRBV12-4,-,TRBJ1-3,TGTGCCAGCAGCGCCCCATCAAGCTCTGGAAACACCATATATTTT,CASSAPSSSGNTIYF
TRBD2,TRBV2,many,TRBJ2-1,TGTGCCAGCACTGGACTAGCGGGAGGAGTAAATGAGCAGTTCTTC,CASTGLAGGVNEQFF
-,TRBV27,few,TRBJ2-3,TGTGCCAGCAGTAGAGCCCAGACAGGGACTTCCACAGATACGCAGTATTTT,CASSRAQTGTSTDTQYF